This T cell receptor (beta chain) was documented in a study of cytomegalovirus exposure and HLA in healthy donors. Primers for the PCR totalled 60 Vbeta and 13 Jbeta. The protocol was immunoSEQ multiplex PCR, while the TCRdb copy is restricted to in-frame clones and leaves out a portion. The repertoire holds around 140,000 clones, with under 90% as singletons. Germline V gene data show CDR1 as SNHLY and CDR2 as FYNNEI. The V end lost 3 bases, the J end lost 2 bases, and 5 bases lay between the germline ends. The CDR3 consists of 13 residues. Points from the study as a whole: The study found most TCR sequences rare, yet found some public TCRs in many donors.

Comments on this clone: Its antigen is currently unknown.

The genes are TRBV2 and TRBJ1-3, with no clear D. This receptor was identified in a man aged 40-55 years in good health and CMV-seronegative. Sequenced material: PBMCs. The CDR3 loop reads CASSDGTGNTIYF. The CDR3 nucleotides are TGTGCCAGCAGTGACGGTACTGGAAACACCATATATTTT.